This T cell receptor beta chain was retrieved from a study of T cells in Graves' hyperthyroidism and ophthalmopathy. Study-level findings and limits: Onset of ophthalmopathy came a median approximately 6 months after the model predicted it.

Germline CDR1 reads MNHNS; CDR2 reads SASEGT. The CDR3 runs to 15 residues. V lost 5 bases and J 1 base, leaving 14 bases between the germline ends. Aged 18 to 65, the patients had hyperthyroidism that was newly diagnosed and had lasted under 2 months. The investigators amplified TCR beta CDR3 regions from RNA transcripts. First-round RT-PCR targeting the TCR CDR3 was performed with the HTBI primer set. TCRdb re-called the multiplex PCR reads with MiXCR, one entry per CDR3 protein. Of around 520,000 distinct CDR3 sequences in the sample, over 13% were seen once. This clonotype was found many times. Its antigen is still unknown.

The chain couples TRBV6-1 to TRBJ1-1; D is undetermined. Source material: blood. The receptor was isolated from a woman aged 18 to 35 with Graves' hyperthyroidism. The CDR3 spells CASSTRPLGNTEAFF. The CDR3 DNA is TGTGCCAGCAGTACTCGGCCCCTGGGGAACACTGAAGCTTTCTTT.